The rows below give T cell receptor beta chains drawn from one sample of a study of Graves' ophthalmopathy and Graves' hyperthyroidism. TCRdb re-derived calls from the multiplex PCR reads in MiXCR, one entry per CDR3 protein. The sample holds under 350,000 distinct CDR3 sequences, roughly 17% seen once. Material: peripheral blood. The receptor source for this set is an adult man with Graves' ophthalmopathy. The CDR3 runs from the conserved cysteine through the conserved F or W. Each record gives: V gene, D gene, CDR3 protein. A D gene is named only where the DNA matches it firmly.

>TRBV6-2/TRBV6-3|-
CASSYKGFPPLHF
>TRBV12-3/TRBV12-4|TRBD1
CASSAWTGGVGSNQPQHF
>TRBV2|-
CASSGEANTEAFF
>TRBV3-1|-
CASSQEVGTEAFF
>TRBV6-1|TRBD1
CASSDRQGSMNIQYF
>TRBV3-1|-
CASSQARGRRVRTQYF
>TRBV20-1|-
CSARRGSSSYNEQFF
>TRBV25-1|-
CASRETGLNNSPLHF
>TRBV30|-
CAWSRGQGTEQYF
>TRBV11-2|-
CASTLSGPRNEQFF
>TRBV7-9|-
CASSLFSYEQYF
>TRBV6-5|-
CASSRDGGYGANVLTF
>TRBV12-3/TRBV12-4|TRBD1
CASSSTGSYSYEQYF
>TRBV5-1|TRBD1
CASSLGQGAGGYTF
>TRBV6-2/TRBV6-3|-
CASSYSSTQAPEAFF
>TRBV4-2|TRBD1
CASSQPGPWGQGFEKLFF
>TRBV20-1|TRBD2
CSASLAGRALEQYF
>TRBV6-1|TRBD1
CASSEEGQGYYGYTF
>TRBV28|-
CASSFGTGHGYTF
>TRBV3-1|-
CASSLRSRGLGTQYF
>TRBV2|-
CASHRGATYQETQYF
>TRBV6-2/TRBV6-3|-
CASSYILENSPLHF
>TRBV11-2|-
CASSPGRSNTEAFF
>TRBV7-2|-
CASSFGLGGRYGYTF
>TRBV24-1|TRBD1
CATSDSGQGMDEQYF
>TRBV10-3|TRBD1
CAISEGGGSPLHF
>TRBV18|-
CASSPFGTNTEAFF
>TRBV6-5|-
CASSYTGGTEAFF
>TRBV4-2|-
CASSRTTDIRYEQYF
>TRBV20-1|-
CSARDDGQRYQPQHF
>TRBV11-2|-
CASSLSSWTSSYEQYF
>TRBV20-1|TRBD2
CSAREGGRTKNIQYF
>TRBV4-1|-
CASSRGGTTEAFF
>TRBV3-1|-
CASSQDTRAVEQYF
>TRBV20-1|TRBD2
CSARDPAGAQWTQYF
>TRBV6-2/TRBV6-3|TRBD2
CASSPTLLAGDQRTYEQYF
>TRBV6-2/TRBV6-3|-
CASSYSTYRGDEQYF
>TRBV18|TRBD2
CASSPNSGSYEQYF
>TRBV18|TRBD1
CASSLKGTEGHEQYF
>TRBV18|TRBD1
CASSSWGQGDEQYF
>TRBV7-2|-
CASSLIWQETQYF
>TRBV4-2|TRBD1
CASSLRTGNNSPLHF
>TRBV3-1|-
CASSQILGGNQPQHF
>TRBV27|TRBD2
CASSSLAGGDTGELFF
>TRBV7-3|-
CASSFDGGGDSPLHF
>TRBV12-3/TRBV12-4|-
CASSYGTTNYEQYF
>TRBV5-1|-
CASSLVSGLQETQYF
>TRBV12-3/TRBV12-4|-
CASTSNPYTDTQYF
>TRBV7-6|-
CASSPGPRHYQETQYF
>TRBV11-2|TRBD2
CASSLSLFAGGSYTGELFF
>TRBV6-2/TRBV6-3|TRBD1
CASRIGTAHSYEQYF
>TRBV28|-
CASRRQAANNQPQLF
>TRBV6-4|-
CASSGAGLVGYTF
>TRBV20-1|TRBD2
CSTSGGETQYF